A single sample gave rise to the 5 T cell receptor beta chains below, sequenced in a study of T cell repertoires in cytomegalovirus infection. Their antigens are not known. A single record per CDR3 protein comes from TCRdb applying MiXCR to the reads. The sample shows about 220,000 distinct CDR3 sequences, 30% to 45% of them seen only once. Sequencing used CD8+ T cells from cultured PBMCs, obtained from culture after CMV antigen stimulation. The origin of the receptors is a human donor in good health (CMV status not recorded). Some clones in this sample may be carry-over from other donors' samples.

The chain employs TRBV7-6 and TRBJ2-7, with TRBD2 identical over 11 bases. V trimming: 5 bases; J trimming: 3 bases; junction bases outside the gene matches: 9. CDR1 is SGHVS and CDR2 is FNYEAQ in the germline V gene. The CDR3 is made up of 16 amino acids. CDR3 sequence (DNA): TGTGCCAGCAGCCCGGGAACTAGCGGGGGTGGCTACGAGCAGTACTTC. Translation: CASSPGTSGGGYEQYF. Full variable domain (rest looked up from reference TRBV7-6 and TRBJ2-7): GAGVSQSPRYKVTKRGQDVALRCDPISGHVSLYWYRQALGQGPEFLTYFNYEAQQDKSGLPNDRFSAERPEGSISTLTIQRTEQRDSAMYRCASSPGTSGGGYEQYFGPGTRLTVT.

The chain couples TRBV2 to TRBJ1-4; the D gene is possibly TRBD1 (5 bases). The CDR3 is 13 amino acids. Between the trimmed V and J ends, which lost 6 bases and 3 bases, there was a span of 8 bases. Germline values: CDR1 SNHLY, CDR2 FYNNEI. The CDR3 reads CASRAGSNEKLFF. Here the CDR3 DNA reads TGTGCCAGCAGGGCAGGGTCTAATGAAAAACTGTTTTTT.

This clonotype has only a few counts. This chain links TRBV7-9 with TRBJ1-1; D remains unclear. The CDR3 is made up of 16 amino acids. CDR1 is SEHNR and CDR2 is FQNEAQ in the germline V gene (reference sequence). Trimming removed 0 bases from V and 1 base from J, with 12 bases in between. CDR3 DNA sequence: TGTGCCAGCAGCTTAGCCCCCCGACCGCCGAACACTGAAGCTTTCTTT. Residues: CASSLAPRPPNTEAFF.

This clonotype came up a few times. This sequence joins TRBV4-2 and TRBJ1-5; TRBD1 aligns across 7 bases. This CDR3 region has 15 residues. Per germline, CDR1 LGHNA and CDR2 YNFKEQ. Unmatched junction bases numbered 0, after V lost 0 bases and J lost 1 base. CDR3 protein: CASSQEGQSNQPQHF. CDR3 bases: TGTGCCAGCAGCCAAGAGGGACAGAGCAATCAGCCCCAGCATTTT.

The V gene is TRBV7-6, the J gene TRBJ2-3; TRBD2 might be the D (5 bases). V dropped 2 bases and J dropped 2 bases, with 11 bases sitting between them. CDR1 and CDR2 from the germline V gene are SGHVS and FNYEAQ. This CDR3 is 15 amino acids long. The CDR3 region is CASSLIVRDTDTQYF. CDR3 bases: TGTGCCAGCAGCTTAATAGTTCGGGACACAGATACGCAGTATTTT.